The following is a T cell receptor (beta chain) sequence with its context. Antigen specificity is unknown. The data belong to a study of response to subunit inactivated influenza vaccine. Whole-study findings and limits: The authors suggested that every seasonal influenza vaccination recruits few new T cells.

Using its own MiXCR run on the RT-PCR reads, TCRdb lists one record per CDR3 protein. The data hold 400,000 to 550,000 distinct CDR3 sequences, with about 25% observed a single time. The CDR3 extends over 12 amino acids. The sequencing used CD4+ T cells sorted from PBMCs, collected around 5 days after vaccination. This sequence was found in a man in his fifties who received an inactivated influenza vaccine. The chain is built from TRBV21-1 and TRBJ2-1; no check of the table's D call, TRBD1, against the DNA was made. TRBV21-1 is assigned pseudogene status. The CDR3 nucleotides are TGTGCCAGCAGCAACAGGGTCCATGAGCAGTTCTTC. It specifies CASSNRVHEQFF.